Given below is one T cell receptor beta chain in context. Its antigen is currently unknown. The data were taken from a study of cytomegalovirus exposure and HLA in healthy donors. The overall study: Most genotyped donors, about four fifths of more than 300, had Caucasian-associated genetic ancestry.

The CDR3 length is 12 residues. V shed 9 bases, J shed 11 bases, and the junction held 10 bases outside the gene matches. From germline, CDR1 is MNHEY and CDR2 SMNVEV (reference sequence). General study findings and limits: Using a false discovery rate of 0.05, a later analysis showed that 16,951 TCR beta sequences were associated with HLA alleles. Further analysis was carried out later, and it showed several of the most significant clusters appearing linked to common viral pathogens.

Primers for the PCR totalled 60 Vbeta and 13 Jbeta. Clones were read by immunoSEQ multiplex PCR, and TCRdb kept only the in-frame ones, dropping some. The table records around 200,000 clones, over 65% of them present only once. Donors counted as nominally healthy when sampled, yet unrecorded immune exposures were likely. The gene calls are TRBV27 and TRBJ1-1; 9 bases match TRBD1. The receptor's source is a woman between 50 and 59 years old in good health and CMV-seropositive. The source material was PBMCs. In nucleotides, the CDR3 is TGTGCCAGTAGACCGGGACAGGGTTTGGCTTTCTTT. As protein: CASRPGQGLAFF.